The 26 T cell receptor beta chains in this list originate from one sample, sequenced in a study of OX40 agonist ivuxolimab in advanced cancers. Some clones are missing from TCRdb's copy, which holds only in-frame ones; the method was immunoSEQ multiplex PCR. This table has tens of thousands of clones, approximately 89% appearing once. The sequences come from CD4+ or CD8+ T cells sorted from blood, collected in a trial of the OX40 agonist ivuxolimab. These receptors came from an adult with an advanced solid tumor such as melanoma, head and neck, liver or kidney cancer.

V usage is TRBV9 and J usage is TRBJ1-2; 7 bases are a match to TRBD1. Germline assignment: CDR1 SGDLS and CDR2 YYNGEE. The CDR3 runs to 14 residues. V lost 4 bases, J lost 6 bases, and 9 bases stayed unmatched. The CDR3 region is CASSTPPGGNGYTF. CDR3 sequence (DNA): TGTGCCAGCAGCACTCCCCCAGGGGGAAATGGCTACACCTTC.

The rearrangement joins TRBV28 to TRBJ1-1; 8 bases match TRBD1. Germline-derived CDR1 and CDR2 are MDHEN and SYDVKM. The CDR3 has 15 amino acids. After removal of 5 bases from V and 10 bases from J, the junction contained 15 bases not matched to a gene. The CDR3 reads CASSANYVTGGLAFF. The CDR3 DNA is TGTGCCAGCAGTGCAAATTATGTAACAGGGGGTTTAGCTTTCTTT.

The rearrangement joins TRBV18 to TRBJ2-2; TRBD2 agrees at 10 bases. Germline lookup yields CDR1 KGHSH and CDR2 LQKENI. The CDR3 contains 16 residues. J was trimmed by 4 bases and V by 7 bases; bases with no gene match: 9. DNA of the CDR3: TGTGCCAGCTTGAAGATAGCGGGAGGTATCACCGGGGAGCTGTTTTTT. Its translation is CASLKIAGGITGELFF.

This sequence joins TRBV30 and TRBJ2-1; 9 bases match TRBD2. Germline lookup yields CDR1 GTSNPN and CDR2 SVGIG (reference sequence). V lost 0 bases and J lost 10; bases outside the gene matches: 4. CDR3 length: 13 amino acids. The CDR3 reads CAWSVALAGEQFF. The CDR3 nucleotides are TGTGCCTGGAGTGTAGCGCTAGCGGGAGAGCAGTTCTTC.

This chain joins TRBV30 and TRBJ1-4; 9 bases are a match to TRBD1. J lost 7 bases, V lost 0 bases, and 9 bases had no gene match. The CDR3 runs 16 residues. In germline, CDR1 is GTSNPN, CDR2 SVGIG (reference sequence). In DNA form, the CDR3 reads TGTGCCTGGAGTGTGGATGGAACAGGGGGCCGTGAAAAACTGTTTTTT. Its protein product is CAWSVDGTGGREKLFF.

The CDR3 sequence: CSSLPWGAVGYTF. As DNA, the CDR3 is TGCAGTTCTCTACCGTGGGGGGCGGTTGGCTACACCTTC. V and J are TRBV29-1 and TRBJ1-2; weak D call: TRBD1 (6 bases). This CDR3 is built from 13 residues. Germline loops: CDR1 SQVTM, CDR2 ANQGSEA.

The rearrangement uses TRBV11-2 and TRBJ2-7; D unclear. There are 13 residues in the CDR3. V lost 5 bases and J 4 bases, leaving 12 bases between the germline ends. Germline-derived CDR1 and CDR2 are SGHAT and FQNNGV. The CDR3 sequence: CASSDLLVYEQYF. The CDR3 DNA follows: TGTGCCAGCAGCGACCTGTTAGTATACGAGCAGTACTTC.

The rearrangement links TRBV5-1 to TRBJ1-5, with D possibly matching TRBD1 (6 bases). The CDR3 has 14 amino acids. V lost 5 bases, J lost 5 bases, and 14 bases lay in between. The germline V gene encodes CDR1 SGHRS and CDR2 YFSETQ. The CDR3 loop is CASSLQGRDQPQHF. CDR3 coding DNA: TGCGCCAGCAGTTTACAGGGAAGGGATCAGCCCCAGCATTTT.

V gene TRBV7-2 combines with J gene TRBJ1-3, with D unclear. This CDR3 region has 13 residues. V was trimmed by 1 base and J by 9 bases, leaving 10 bases between them. Germline V CDR1 and CDR2: SGHTA, FQGNSA. CDR3 sequence reads: CASSLGPAGTIYF. The CDR3 DNA reads as TGTGCCAGCAGCTTAGGGCCGGCGGGCACCATATATTTT. The whole variable domain, filled in from reference TRBV7-2 and TRBJ1-3, reads GAGVSQSPSNKVTEKGKDVELRCDPISGHTALYWYRQSLGQGLEFLIYFQGNSAPDKSGLPSDRFSAERTGGSVSTLTIQRTQQEDSAVYLCASSLGPAGTIYFGEGSWLTVV.

The rearrangement uses TRBV5-1 and TRBJ2-2; D unresolved. Deletions cut 4 bases from V and 5 bases from J, with 9 bases between. CDR3 length: 13 amino acids. Germline assignment: CDR1 SGHRS and CDR2 YFSETQ. This CDR3 is CASSTLSTGELFF. The CDR3 bases are TGCGCCAGCAGCACCCTTAGTACCGGGGAGCTGTTTTTT.

The CDR3 DNA sequence: TGCGCCAGCAGCTTGGGGAAGGGCACTGAAGCTTTCTTT. Encoded protein: CASSLGKGTEAFF. V is TRBV5-1 and J is TRBJ1-1; unclear D gene. V dropped 0 bases and J dropped 4 bases, with 7 bases sitting between them. Germline assignment: CDR1 SGHRS and CDR2 YFSETQ. There are 13 residues in the CDR3.

This chain uses TRBV28 with TRBJ1-2; D is possibly TRBD1 (5 bases). Germline V gene sequence: CDR1 MDHEN, CDR2 SYDVKM. The V end was cut by 5 bases, the J end by 3 bases, with 19 bases between. This CDR3 is 16 amino acids long. The CDR3 reads CASSLTPSGEYYGYTF. The CDR3 nucleotides are TGTGCCAGCAGTCTAACCCCATCGGGGGAGTACTATGGCTACACCTTC.

The J gene is TRBJ1-4, the V gene TRBV2; no reliable D call. The CDR3 spans 15 residues. Trimming pared 6 bases from V and 4 bases from J, leaving 15 bases between. The germline CDR1 and CDR2 sequences are SNHLY and FYNNEI. CDR3 sequence reads: CASRDPGENNEKLFF. The CDR3 nucleotides read TGTGCCAGCAGAGACCCAGGAGAGAATAATGAAAAACTGTTTTTT.

This chain joins TRBV30 and TRBJ1-1, with 9 bases that match TRBD1. This CDR3 has 13 residues. Germline V gene lookup returns CDR1 GTSNPN and CDR2 SVGIG (reference sequence). J lost 5 bases, V lost 4 bases, and 5 bases had no gene match. The CDR3 protein is CAWNGQGTTEAFF. DNA of the CDR3: TGTGCCTGGAATGGACAGGGGACGACTGAAGCTTTCTTT.

The rearrangement links TRBV10-1 to TRBJ2-7; 7 positions match TRBD1. V trimming: 7 bases; J trimming: 1 base; junction bases outside the gene matches: 7. The CDR3 contains 14 residues. The germline V gene has CDR1 WNHNN and CDR2 SYGVQD (reference sequence). This CDR3 reads CASTADRRSYEQYF. The CDR3 nucleotides are TGCGCCAGCACCGCGGACAGGAGGTCCTACGAGCAGTACTTC.

V usage is TRBV11-2 and J usage is TRBJ2-4, with 8 positions matching TRBD1. Unmatched junction bases numbered 11, after V lost 3 bases and J lost 1 base. In germline, CDR1 is SGHAT, CDR2 FQNNGV. The CDR3 totals 18 residues. The CDR3 coding sequence is TGTGCCAGCAGCTTTGAGAGGTACAGGGGGATGGCCAAAAACATTCAGTACTTC. Its translation is CASSFERYRGMAKNIQYF.

The chain has TRBV5-6 and TRBJ1-5, with D maybe TRBD1 (5 bases). The ends were cut back, 0 bases at V and 6 bases at J, with 13 bases in the middle. The CDR3 has 15 residues. Germline V CDR1 and CDR2: SGHDT, YYEEEE. The CDR3 DNA reads as TGTGCCAGCAGCTTGGGACAGTTAACTGCTCAGCCCCAGCATTTT. It specifies CASSLGQLTAQPQHF.

This chain uses TRBV7-2 with TRBJ1-6; D gene uncertain. The V end was cut by 5 bases, the J end by 4 bases, with 6 bases between. Germline-derived CDR1 and CDR2 are SGHTA and FQGNSA. CDR3 length: 13 amino acids. The DNA of the CDR3 is TGTGCCAGCAGCCTGAATTATAATTCACCCCTCCACTTT. Amino acid sequence: CASSLNYNSPLHF.

This clone was detected once. The rearrangement links TRBV7-3 to TRBJ2-7, with TRBD1 matching 10 bases. This CDR3 spans 13 amino acids. The trim removed 5 bases at V and 9 bases at J, leaving 7 bases unmatched. In germline, CDR1 is SGHTA, CDR2 FQGTGA. The CDR3 DNA is TGTGCCAGCAGCCCCAGACAGGGGGCCGTGCAGTACTTC. It specifies CASSPRQGAVQYF. Together with reference TRBV7-3 and TRBJ2-7, the CDR3 gives the full variable domain: GAGVSQTPSNKVTEKGKYVELRCDPISGHTALYWYRQSLGQGPEFLIYFQGTGAADDSGLPNDRFFAVRPEGSVSTLKIQRTERGDSAVYLCASSPRQGAVQYFGPGTRLTVT.

This chain joins TRBV6-1 and TRBJ1-5; tentative D call: TRBD1 (6 bases). The germline gives CDR1 MNHNS, CDR2 SASEGT. This CDR3 has 15 residues. Trimming removed 6 bases from V and 1 base from J, with 13 bases in between. The DNA of the CDR3 is TGTGCCAGCAGGGTTACAGGGACAAGCAATCAGCCCCAGCATTTT. Translating it yields CASRVTGTSNQPQHF.

This chain joins TRBV5-6 and TRBJ1-2, with TRBD1 as a possible D gene (5 bases). Per germline, CDR1 SGHDT and CDR2 YYEEEE. V lost 2 bases and J lost 3, with 11 bases in between. The length of the CDR3 is 14 residues. DNA of the CDR3: TGTGCCAGCAGCTTTGTCAGGGCTGACTATGGCTACACCTTC. Residues: CASSFVRADYGYTF. Drawing the rest from reference TRBV5-6 and TRBJ1-2, the complete variable domain is DAGVTQSPTHLIKTRGQQVTLRCSPKSGHDTVSWYQQALGQGPQFIFQYYEEEERQRGNFPDRFSGHQFPNYSSELNVNALLLGDSALYLCASSFVRADYGYTFGSGTRLTVV.

The chain is built from TRBV28 and TRBJ1-1; 11 bases line up with TRBD1. V trimming: 4 bases; J trimming: 3 bases; junction bases outside the gene matches: 10. CDR3 length equals 17 residues. Per the germline V gene, CDR1 is MDHEN and CDR2 is SYDVKM. The CDR3 DNA sequence: TGTGCCAGCAGTTCTTTAGGGACAGGGGGGTTGTACACTGAAGCTTTCTTT. Amino acid sequence: CASSSLGTGGLYTEAFF.

This chain links TRBV7-3 with TRBJ2-1, with 14 bases aligning to TRBD2. This CDR3 comprises 21 residues. With V trimmed by 5 bases and J by 2 bases, 17 bases remained unmatched. Germline V CDR1 and CDR2: SGHTA, FQGTGA. CDR3 bases: TGTGCCAGCAGCCGTTCCGCCGGGACTAGCGGGAGAGTAGGCCCCTACAATGAGCAGTTCTTC. Translation: CASSRSAGTSGRVGPYNEQFF.

The chain recombines TRBV30 with TRBJ1-5, with D maybe TRBD1 (6 bases). CDR1 is GTSNPN, CDR2 SVGIG, per germline (reference sequence). With 3 bases removed from V and 0 bases from J, the gap between germline ends came to 15 bases. The CDR3 runs to 16 residues. Here the CDR3 DNA reads TGTGCCTGGAGCAACGGACAGCCTTATAGCAATCAGCCCCAGCATTTT. Protein sequence: CAWSNGQPYSNQPQHF.

This clone was detected only once. The chain combines TRBV2 with TRBJ1-3; 7 bases map to TRBD1. J lost 3 bases, V lost 6 bases, and 5 bases had no gene match. Germline loops: CDR1 SNHLY, CDR2 FYNNEI. The CDR3 loop spans 14 amino acids. CDR3 in amino acids: CASSQQGHGNTIYF. The CDR3 DNA reads as TGTGCCAGCAGCCAACAGGGGCATGGAAACACCATATATTTT. The entire variable domain, with the rest obtained from reference TRBV2 and TRBJ1-3, is as follows: EPEVTQTPSHQVTQMGQEVILRCVPISNHLYFYWYRQILGQKVEFLVSFYNNEISEKSEIFDDQFSVERPDGSNFTLKIRSTKLEDSAMYFCASSQQGHGNTIYFGEGSWLTVV.

This rearrangement joins TRBV14 to TRBJ2-1; D call uncertain. V was shortened by 3 bases and J by 8 bases, with 11 bases between the two germline ends. This CDR3 has 13 residues. Germline V gene lookup returns CDR1 SGHDN and CDR2 FVKESK. The CDR3 DNA reads TGTGCCAGCAGCCACAACTCAGTTTATGAGCAGTTCTTC. This gives the protein CASSHNSVYEQFF.